This T cell receptor beta chain was identified during a study of T cells after yellow fever vaccination (dated by TCRdb to the late 2010s). Regarding the research as a whole: The SMART-Seq v4 Ultra Low Input RNA kit was used to prepare libraries from fractions with low cell numbers. To follow T-cell clones before and after both primary and booster YFV17D yellow fever vaccination, bulk TCR alpha and beta repertoires underwent longitudinal sequencing. Two healthy male donors made up the cohort, one aged 18 to 29 years and the other aged 30 to 40 years. Blood samples were taken at several timepoints before and after primary and secondary immunization, and bulk PBMC replicates and cell subsets were isolated.

This clonotype was counted ten times or more. Its antigen is still unknown. There are no base qualities to consult, and no much larger clone falls within one base. A distance of 13 bases separates the germline ends of V and J, which lose 5 bases and 2 bases respectively. The CDR3 contains 14 residues, cysteine and phenylalanine counted. Of all the DNA, just the CDR3 is kept, 42 bases in frame from base 1. The germline V gene gives CDR1 as SGHRS and CDR2 as YFSETQ. The study at large found these results: After the booster, most clones that had expanded after primary vaccination were detected again (around 96% of CD4 and 88% of CD8), suggesting broad maintenance of memory. A small fraction of clonotypes appeared in both the CD4 and CD8 compartments, likely as a result of convergent recombination. The study included only two donors, which limits how far the findings can be generalized. Compared with the primary T-cell response, the secondary T-cell response was faster but weaker, reaching its peak on day 5 rather than on day 15. FACS-sorted repertoires could contain abundant contaminating clonotypes from the bulk population, so computational filtering was required.

This sample was sequenced with an Illumina NovaSeq 6000. Synthesis of TCR cDNA relied on 5'RACE template switching, a step that introduced a universal primer site along with unique molecular identifiers. cDNA synthesis was primed from both the TCR alpha and TCR beta constant segments. Library amplification involved two PCR steps, and the second step added sample barcodes and sequencing adapters. Libraries were sequenced on Illumina HiSeq 2500 (2x100 bp) or NovaSeq (2x150 bp). On the authors' methods: MIGEC handled demultiplexing of reads and collapsing into UMI consensus sequences, while MiXCR performed V(D)J alignment. Vaccine-responding clonotypes were identified with edgeR using replicate PBMC samples, with FDR below 0.01 and a log2 fold change above 5 up to day 15 being required. Bulk clonotypes were assigned CD4 or CD8 identity according to which sequenced CD4 or CD8 repertoire held them at higher abundance. In TCRdb, the public reads were trimmed at Q25 with fastp and aligned with MiXCR, with productive beta chains retained. Rows are unified per CDR3 protein, each entry keeping the most common DNA and genes. For this entry, the V and J calls and clone size follow TCRdb and not the study's own pipeline. The sample includes about 310,000 distinct CDR3 sequences, with approximately 3.8% observed a single time. Roughly a quarter of the sample is held by the ten biggest clonotypes.

The treatment or condition label on this specimen signifies: live attenuated yellow fever vaccine strain. At each blood-draw timepoint, two biological replicates of bulk PBMCs were obtained. PBMCs were isolated from peripheral blood using a standard Ficoll-Paque protocol. TriZol was used to extract RNA from bulk PBMCs, from CD4 and CD8 fractions, and from dextramer-positive and dextramer-negative fractions. Here the chain combines TRBV5-1 and TRBJ2-5; TRBD1 might be the D gene, on 5 matching bases. Sequencing used PBMCs, obtained on the day of the yellow fever booster vaccination. This clonotype was obtained from a young man who received the YFV17D yellow fever vaccine. The CDR3 in this case is CASSRSTEQETQYF. Here is the DNA: TGCGCCAGCAGTCGATCGACAGAGCAAGAGACCCAGTACTTC.